This is a list of T cell receptor beta chains from one sample in a study of pediatric ulcerative colitis. Method: immunoSEQ multiplex PCR; TCRdb's copy keeps in-frame clones and lacks some. The data contain 60,000 to 75,000 clones, around 80% of them seen just once; the ten biggest clones take up roughly 5.2%. The source material was blood. The receptors come from a boy younger than 18 with moderate ulcerative colitis. Each CDR3 is given with its conserved first and last residue.

>TRBJ1-3|TRBV19
CASSMTTGSGNTIYF
>TRBJ1-5|TRBV19
CASSIDPAQPQHF
>TRBJ1-1|TRBV5-1
CASSLSGGYTEAFF
>TRBJ2-7|TRBV18
CASSVGTGGDSYEQYF
>TRBJ2-2|TRBV5-1
CASSLAAGGNTGELFF
>TRBJ1-3|TRBV6-6
CASRDDGRSGNTIYF
>TRBJ1-4|TRBV7-8
CASSLTGATNEKLFF
>TRBJ2-7|TRBV4-2
CASSPRSYVYDEQYF
>TRBJ1-2|TRBV29-1
CSADLGVLYGYTF
>TRBJ1-6|TRBV4-1
CASSQRTPGSSYNSPLHF
>TRBJ1-5|TRBV28
CASSLISTGSNQPQHF
>TRBJ2-1|TRBV6-5
CASSYKASGIPHEQFF
>TRBJ1-2|TRBV5-1
CASSPAVFSNYGYTF
>TRBJ2-1|TRBV6-5
CASSGGTQDNEQFF
>TRBJ1-1|TRBV27
CASSLSYRVREAFF
>TRBJ2-5|TRBV6-5
CASKTSGGSQETQYF
>TRBJ2-3|TRBV7-9
CASSTGGGPTDTQYF
>TRBJ2-7|TRBV5-6
CASSLLMSYEQYF
>TRBJ2-1|TRBV7-2
CASSLVVGAPYNEQFF
>TRBJ1-2|TRBV4-1
CASSHLGDLGYGYTF
>TRBJ2-7|TRBV19
CASSIAGRGSSYEQYF
>TRBJ2-6|TRBV5-1
CASSFTGEAGANVLTF
>TRBJ1-1|TRBV5-1
CASSLSFGATEAFF
>TRBJ1-3|TRBV10-3
CAISAEGGNTIYF
>TRBJ1-2|TRBV9
CASSPQGATLLYGYTF
>TRBJ1-1|TRBV7-9
CASSLGVPSYTEAFF
>TRBJ1-1|TRBV29-1
CSAGTNTEAFF
>TRBJ2-1|TRBV5-1
CASSLEQGRGIKFSYNEQFF
>TRBJ1-1|TRBV6-1
CASSPGTVMNTEAFF
>TRBJ2-1|TRBV4-1
CASSQELAGDNGQFF